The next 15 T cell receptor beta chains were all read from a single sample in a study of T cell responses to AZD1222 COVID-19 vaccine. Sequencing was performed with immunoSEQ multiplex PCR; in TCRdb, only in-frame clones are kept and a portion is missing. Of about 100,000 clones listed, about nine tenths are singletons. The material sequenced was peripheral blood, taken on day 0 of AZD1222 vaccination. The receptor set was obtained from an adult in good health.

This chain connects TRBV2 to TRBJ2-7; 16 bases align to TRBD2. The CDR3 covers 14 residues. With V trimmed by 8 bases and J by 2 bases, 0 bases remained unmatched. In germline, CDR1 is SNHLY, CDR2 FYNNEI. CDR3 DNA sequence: TGTGCCAGCGGGACTAGCGGGAGGGCCTACGAGCAGTACTTC. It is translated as CASGTSGRAYEQYF.

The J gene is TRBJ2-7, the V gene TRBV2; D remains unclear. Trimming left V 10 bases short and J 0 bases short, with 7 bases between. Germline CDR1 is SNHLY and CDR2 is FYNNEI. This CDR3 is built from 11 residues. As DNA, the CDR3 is TGTGCCACTTGGGCCTCCTACGAGCAGTACTTC. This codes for CATWASYEQYF.

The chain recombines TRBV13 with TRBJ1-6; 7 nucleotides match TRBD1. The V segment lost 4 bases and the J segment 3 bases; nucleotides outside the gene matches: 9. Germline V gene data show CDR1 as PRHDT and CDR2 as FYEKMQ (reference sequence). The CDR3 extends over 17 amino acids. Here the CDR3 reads CASSWGISGGYNSPLHF. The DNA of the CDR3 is TGTGCCAGCAGCTGGGGGATTTCAGGGGGCTATAATTCACCCCTCCACTTT.

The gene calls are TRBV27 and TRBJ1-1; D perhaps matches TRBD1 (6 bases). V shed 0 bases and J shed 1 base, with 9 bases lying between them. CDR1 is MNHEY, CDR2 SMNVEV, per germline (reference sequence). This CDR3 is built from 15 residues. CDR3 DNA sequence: TGTGCCAGCAGTTTATCACAGGGTGCGAACACTGAAGCTTTCTTT. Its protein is CASSLSQGANTEAFF.

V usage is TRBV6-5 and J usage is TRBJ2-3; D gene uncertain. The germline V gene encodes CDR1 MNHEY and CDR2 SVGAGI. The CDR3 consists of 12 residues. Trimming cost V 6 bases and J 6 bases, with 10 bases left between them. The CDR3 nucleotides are TGTGCCAGCAGGGCCGAAGGGGATACGCAGTATTTT. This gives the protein CASRAEGDTQYF.

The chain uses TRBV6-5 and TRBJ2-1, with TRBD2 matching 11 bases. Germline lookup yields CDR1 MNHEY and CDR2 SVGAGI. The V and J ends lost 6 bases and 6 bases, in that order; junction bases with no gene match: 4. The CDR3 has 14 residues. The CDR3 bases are TGTGCCAGCAGAGGGACTAGCGGAGGCAATGAGCAGTTCTTC. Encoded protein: CASRGTSGGNEQFF.

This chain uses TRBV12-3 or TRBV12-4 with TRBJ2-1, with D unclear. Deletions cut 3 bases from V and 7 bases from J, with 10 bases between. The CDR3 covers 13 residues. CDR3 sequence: CASSFLDSNEQFF. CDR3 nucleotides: TGTGCCAGCAGTTTCCTAGATAGTAATGAGCAGTTCTTC.

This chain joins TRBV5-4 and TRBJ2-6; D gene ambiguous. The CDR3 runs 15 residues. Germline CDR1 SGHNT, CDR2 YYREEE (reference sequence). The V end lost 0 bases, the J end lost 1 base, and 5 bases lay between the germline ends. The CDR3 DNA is TGTGCCAGCAGCTTGGCTGGGTCTGGGGCCAACGTCCTGACTTTC. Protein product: CASSLAGSGANVLTF.

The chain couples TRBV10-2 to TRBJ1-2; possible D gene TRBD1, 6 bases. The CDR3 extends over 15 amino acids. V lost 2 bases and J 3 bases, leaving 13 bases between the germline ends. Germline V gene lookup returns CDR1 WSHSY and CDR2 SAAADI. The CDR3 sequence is CASSERNREDYGYTF. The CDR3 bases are TGCGCCAGCAGTGAGCGGAACAGGGAAGACTATGGCTACACCTTC.

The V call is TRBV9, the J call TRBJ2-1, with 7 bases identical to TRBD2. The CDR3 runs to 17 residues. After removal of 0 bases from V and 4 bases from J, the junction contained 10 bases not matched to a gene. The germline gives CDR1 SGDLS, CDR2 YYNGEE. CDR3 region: CASSVGLVGGSYNEQFF. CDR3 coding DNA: TGTGCCAGCAGCGTAGGGCTAGTCGGCGGGAGTTACAATGAGCAGTTCTTC.

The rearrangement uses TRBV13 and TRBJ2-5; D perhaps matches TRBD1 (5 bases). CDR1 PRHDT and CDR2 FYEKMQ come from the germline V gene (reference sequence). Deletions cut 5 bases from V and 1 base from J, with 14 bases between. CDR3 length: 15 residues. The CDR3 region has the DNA TGTGCCAGCAGCCTTATTAGAGACAGCCAAGAGACCCAGTACTTC. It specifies CASSLIRDSQETQYF. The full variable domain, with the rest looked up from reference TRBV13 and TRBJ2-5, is AAGVIQSPRHLIKEKRETATLKCYPIPRHDTVYWYQQGPGQDPQFLISFYEKMQSDKGSIPDRFSAQQFSDYHSELNMSSLELGDSALYFCASSLIRDSQETQYFGPGTRLLVL.

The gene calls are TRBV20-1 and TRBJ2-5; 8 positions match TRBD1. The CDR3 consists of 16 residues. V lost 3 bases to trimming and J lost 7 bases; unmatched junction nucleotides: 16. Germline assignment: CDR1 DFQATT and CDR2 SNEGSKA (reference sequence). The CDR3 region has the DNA TGCAGTGCTAGTCACCCGACAGGGGACCCGACATTGACCCAGTACTTC. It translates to CSASHPTGDPTLTQYF.

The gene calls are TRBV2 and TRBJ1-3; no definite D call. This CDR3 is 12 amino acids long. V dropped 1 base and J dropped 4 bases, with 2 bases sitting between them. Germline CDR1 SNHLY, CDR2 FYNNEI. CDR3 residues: CASSEGGNTIYF. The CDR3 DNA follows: TGTGCCAGCAGTGAAGGCGGAAACACCATATATTTT.

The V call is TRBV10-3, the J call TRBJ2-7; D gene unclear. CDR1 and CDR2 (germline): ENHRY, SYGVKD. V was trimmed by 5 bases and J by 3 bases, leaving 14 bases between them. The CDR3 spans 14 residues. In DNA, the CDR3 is TGTGCCATCAGTAGTCCCAAACAAGTCTACGAGCAGTACTTC. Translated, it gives CAISSPKQVYEQYF.

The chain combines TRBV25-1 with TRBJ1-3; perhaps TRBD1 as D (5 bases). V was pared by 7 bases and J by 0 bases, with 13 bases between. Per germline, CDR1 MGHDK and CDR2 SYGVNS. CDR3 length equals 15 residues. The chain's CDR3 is CASINSGSSGNTIYF. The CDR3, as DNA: TGTGCCAGCATTAATTCAGGGAGCTCTGGAAACACCATATATTTT.